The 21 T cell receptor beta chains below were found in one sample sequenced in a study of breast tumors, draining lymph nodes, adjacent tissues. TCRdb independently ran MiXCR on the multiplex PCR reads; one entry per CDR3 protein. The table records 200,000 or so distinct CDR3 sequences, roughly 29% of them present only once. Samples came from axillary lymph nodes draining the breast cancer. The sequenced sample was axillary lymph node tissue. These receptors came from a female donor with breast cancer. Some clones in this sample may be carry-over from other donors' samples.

CDR3 residues: CASSEGQGDRGSQPQHF. CDR3 sequence (DNA): TGTGCCAGCAGCGAGGGACAGGGGGATAGGGGAAGTCAGCCCCAGCATTTT. V is TRBV2 and J is TRBJ1-5; 11 bases are shared with TRBD1. CDR1 is SNHLY and CDR2 is FYNNEI in the germline V gene. The CDR3 spans 17 residues. V trimming: 6 bases; J trimming: 6 bases; junction bases outside the gene matches: 13.

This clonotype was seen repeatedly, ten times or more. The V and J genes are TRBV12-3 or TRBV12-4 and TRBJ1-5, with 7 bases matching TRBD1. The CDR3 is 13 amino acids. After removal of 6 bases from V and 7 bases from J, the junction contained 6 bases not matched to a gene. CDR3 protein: CASSVQGRQPQHF. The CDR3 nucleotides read TGTGCCAGCAGCGTACAGGGGAGACAGCCCCAGCATTTT.

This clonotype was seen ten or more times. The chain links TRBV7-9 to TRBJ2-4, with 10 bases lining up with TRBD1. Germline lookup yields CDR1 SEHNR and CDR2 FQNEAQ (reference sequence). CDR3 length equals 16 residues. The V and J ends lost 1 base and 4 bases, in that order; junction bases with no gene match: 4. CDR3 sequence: CASSLGWGQGKNIQYF. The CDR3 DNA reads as TGTGCCAGCAGCTTAGGATGGGGACAGGGGAAAAACATTCAGTACTTC.

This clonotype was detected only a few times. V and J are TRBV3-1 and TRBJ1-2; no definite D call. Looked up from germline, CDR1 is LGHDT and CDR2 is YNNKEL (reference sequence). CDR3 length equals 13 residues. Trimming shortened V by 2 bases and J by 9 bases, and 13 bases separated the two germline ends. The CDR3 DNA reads TGTGCCAGCAGCCAAATGGGGTTTGTGTGCTACACCTTC. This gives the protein CASSQMGFVCYTF.

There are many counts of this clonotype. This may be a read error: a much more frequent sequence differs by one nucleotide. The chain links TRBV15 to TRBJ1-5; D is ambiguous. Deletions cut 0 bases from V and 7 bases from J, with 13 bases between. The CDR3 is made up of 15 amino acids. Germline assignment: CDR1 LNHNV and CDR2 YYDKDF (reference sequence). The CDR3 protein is CATSRDERARQPQHF. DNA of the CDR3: TGTGCCACCAGCAGAGATGAGCGGGCCAGGCAGCCCCAGCATTTT. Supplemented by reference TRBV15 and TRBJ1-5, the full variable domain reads DAMVIQNPRYQVTQFGKPVTLSCSQTLNHNVMYWYQQKSSQAPKLLFHYYDKDFNNEADTPDNFQSRRPNTSFCFLDIRSPGLGDTAMYLCATSRDERARQPQHFGDGTRLSIL.

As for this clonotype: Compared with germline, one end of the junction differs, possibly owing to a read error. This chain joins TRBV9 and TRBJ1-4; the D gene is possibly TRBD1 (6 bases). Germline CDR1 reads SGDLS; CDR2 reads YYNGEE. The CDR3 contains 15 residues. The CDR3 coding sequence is TGTGCCAGCAGCGCATCCGGACAGCCCAATGAAAAACCGTTTTTT. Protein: CASSASGQPNEKPFF.

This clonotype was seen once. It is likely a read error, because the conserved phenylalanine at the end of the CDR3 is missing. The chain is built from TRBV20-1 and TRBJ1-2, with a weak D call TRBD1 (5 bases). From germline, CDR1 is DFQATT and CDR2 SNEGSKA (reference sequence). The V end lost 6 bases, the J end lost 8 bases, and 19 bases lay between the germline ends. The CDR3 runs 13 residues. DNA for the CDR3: TGCAGTGCCAGTTGGGGCGGGGCGGGCGGCTACACCCTC. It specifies CSASWGGAGGYTL.

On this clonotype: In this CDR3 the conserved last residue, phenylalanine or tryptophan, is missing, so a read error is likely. CDR3 coding DNA: TGCGCCAGCAGCCAAGAGGGGCCCCTCCACCTT. Translation: CASSQEGPLHL. V gene TRBV3-1 combines with J gene TRBJ1-6; maybe TRBD1 (5 bases). The CDR3 sequence is 11 residues long. Germline loops: CDR1 LGHDT, CDR2 YNNKEL (reference sequence).

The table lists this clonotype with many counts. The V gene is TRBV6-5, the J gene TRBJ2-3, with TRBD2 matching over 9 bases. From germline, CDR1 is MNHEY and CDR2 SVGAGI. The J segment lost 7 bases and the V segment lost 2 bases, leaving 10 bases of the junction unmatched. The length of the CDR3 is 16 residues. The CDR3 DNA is TGTGCCAGCAGTTACCCCGGACTAGCGAACGGACATACGCAGTATTTT. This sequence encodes CASSYPGLANGHTQYF.

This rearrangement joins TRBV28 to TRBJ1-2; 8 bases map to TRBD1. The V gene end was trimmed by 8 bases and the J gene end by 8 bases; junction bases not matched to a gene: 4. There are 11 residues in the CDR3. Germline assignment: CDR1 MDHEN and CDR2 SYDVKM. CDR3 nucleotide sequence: TGTGCCAGCGGACAGGGACGGGGCTACACCTTC. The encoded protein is CASGQGRGYTF.

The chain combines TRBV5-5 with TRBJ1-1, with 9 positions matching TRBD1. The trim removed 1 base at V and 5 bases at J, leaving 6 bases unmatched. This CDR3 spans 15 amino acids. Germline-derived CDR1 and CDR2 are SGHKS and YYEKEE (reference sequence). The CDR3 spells CASSLSRQGGTEAFF. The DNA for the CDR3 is TGTGCCAGCAGCTTGAGCCGACAGGGGGGGACTGAAGCTTTCTTT.

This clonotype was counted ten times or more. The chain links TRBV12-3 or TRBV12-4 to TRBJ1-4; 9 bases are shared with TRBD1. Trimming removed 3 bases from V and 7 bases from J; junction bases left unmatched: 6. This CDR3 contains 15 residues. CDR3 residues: CASSFYRGRGEKLFF. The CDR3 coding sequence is TGTGCCAGCAGTTTTTACAGGGGGCGAGGTGAAAAACTGTTTTTT.

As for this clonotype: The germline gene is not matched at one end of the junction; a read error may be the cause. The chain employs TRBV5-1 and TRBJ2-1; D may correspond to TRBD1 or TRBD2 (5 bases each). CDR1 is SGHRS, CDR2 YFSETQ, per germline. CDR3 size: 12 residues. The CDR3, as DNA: TGCGCCAGCAGCTTACAGGAGGATGAGCGGTTCTTC. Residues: CASSLQEDERFF.

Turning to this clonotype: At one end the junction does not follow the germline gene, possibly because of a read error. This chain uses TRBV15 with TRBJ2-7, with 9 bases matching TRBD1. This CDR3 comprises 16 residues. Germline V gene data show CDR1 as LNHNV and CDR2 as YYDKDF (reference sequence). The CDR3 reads CAISRDRGTGYNEQYF. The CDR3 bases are TGTGCCATCAGCAGAGACAGGGGGACAGGGTATAACGAGCAGTACTTC.

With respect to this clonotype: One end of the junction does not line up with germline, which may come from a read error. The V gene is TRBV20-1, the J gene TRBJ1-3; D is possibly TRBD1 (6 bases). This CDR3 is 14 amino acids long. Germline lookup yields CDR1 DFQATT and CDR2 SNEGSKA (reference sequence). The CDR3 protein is CSARIGGTGNTVHF. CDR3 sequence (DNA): TGCAGTGCTAGGATAGGGGGAACTGGAAACACCGTACATTTT.

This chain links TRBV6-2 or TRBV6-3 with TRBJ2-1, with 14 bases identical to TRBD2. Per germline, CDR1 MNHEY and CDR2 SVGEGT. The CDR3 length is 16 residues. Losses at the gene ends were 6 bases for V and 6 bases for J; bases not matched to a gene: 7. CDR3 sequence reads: CASRTRTSGRSNEQFF. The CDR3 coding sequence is TGTGCCAGCAGAACCCGGACTAGCGGGAGGAGCAATGAGCAGTTCTTC.

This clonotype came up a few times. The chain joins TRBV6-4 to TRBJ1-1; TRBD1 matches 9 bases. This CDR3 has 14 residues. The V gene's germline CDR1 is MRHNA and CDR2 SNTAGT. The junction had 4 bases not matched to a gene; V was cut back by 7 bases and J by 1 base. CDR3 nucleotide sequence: TGTGCCAGCACCCTGACAGGGGGGAACACTGAAGCTTTCTTT. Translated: CASTLTGGNTEAFF.

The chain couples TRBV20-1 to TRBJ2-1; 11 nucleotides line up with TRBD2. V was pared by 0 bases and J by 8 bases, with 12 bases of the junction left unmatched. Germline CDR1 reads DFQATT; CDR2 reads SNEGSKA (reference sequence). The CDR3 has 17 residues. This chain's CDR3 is CSARDLTSGGGGDEQFF. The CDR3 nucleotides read TGCAGTGCTAGAGATTTAACTAGCGGGGGAGGGGGGGATGAGCAGTTCTTC.

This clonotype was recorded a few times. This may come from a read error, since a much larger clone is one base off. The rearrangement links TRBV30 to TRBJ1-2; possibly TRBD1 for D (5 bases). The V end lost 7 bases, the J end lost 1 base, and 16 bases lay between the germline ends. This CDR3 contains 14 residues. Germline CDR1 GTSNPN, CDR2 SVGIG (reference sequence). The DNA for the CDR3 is TGTGCCTCTATCCGGGCAGGGCATAACTATGGCTACACCTTC. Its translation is CASIRAGHNYGYTF.

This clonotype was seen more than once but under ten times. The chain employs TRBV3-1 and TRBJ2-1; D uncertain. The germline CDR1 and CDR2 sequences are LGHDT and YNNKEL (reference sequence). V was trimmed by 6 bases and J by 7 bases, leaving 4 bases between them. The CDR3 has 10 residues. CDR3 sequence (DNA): TGTGCCAGCAGGGGAAATGAGCAGTTCTTC. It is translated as CASRGNEQFF.

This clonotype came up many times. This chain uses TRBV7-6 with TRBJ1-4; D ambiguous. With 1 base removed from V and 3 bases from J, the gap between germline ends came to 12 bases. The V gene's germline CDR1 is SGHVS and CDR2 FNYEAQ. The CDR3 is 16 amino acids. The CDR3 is CASSLGSSAANEKLFF. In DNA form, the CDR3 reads TGTGCCAGCAGCTTAGGGTCCTCGGCAGCTAATGAAAAACTGTTTTTT.